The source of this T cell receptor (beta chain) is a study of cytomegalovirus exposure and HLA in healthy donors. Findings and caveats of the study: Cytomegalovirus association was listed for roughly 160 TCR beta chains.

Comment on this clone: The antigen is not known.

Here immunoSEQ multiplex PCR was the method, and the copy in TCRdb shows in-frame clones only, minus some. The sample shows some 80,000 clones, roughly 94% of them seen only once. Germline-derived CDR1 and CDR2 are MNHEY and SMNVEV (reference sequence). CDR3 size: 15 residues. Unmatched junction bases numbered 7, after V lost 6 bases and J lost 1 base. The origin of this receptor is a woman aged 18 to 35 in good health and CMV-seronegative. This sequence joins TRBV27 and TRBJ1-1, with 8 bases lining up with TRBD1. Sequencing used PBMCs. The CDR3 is CASSTPDRANTEAFF. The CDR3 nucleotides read TGTGCCAGCAGCACCCCGGACAGGGCGAACACTGAAGCTTTCTTT.